This TCR beta chain was sequenced during a study of cytomegalovirus exposure and HLA in healthy donors. Study-wide findings and caveats: The study labeled more than 150 TCR beta chains cytomegalovirus-associated.

It was with 60 Vbeta and 13 Jbeta primers that the PCR ran. Profiling relied on immunoSEQ multiplex PCR, and the TCRdb table lists in-frame clones only, not all of them. The data show around 130,000 clones, approximately 75% seen once. Donors showed nominal health when sampled, although they likely had unrecorded immune exposures. Remarks on this clone: What it binds is not known.

CDR3 length equals 14 residues. Germline CDR1 is SGHRS and CDR2 is YFSETQ. Trimming shortened V by 4 bases and J by 4 bases, and 14 bases separated the two germline ends. The source is a woman in her thirties or forties in good health and CMV-seropositive. The chain employs TRBV5-1 and TRBJ1-1, with D possibly TRBD1 on 6 matching bases. The source material was PBMCs. CDR3 loop: CASSVTGGSTEAFF. The CDR3 coding sequence is TGCGCCAGCAGCGTGACAGGTGGAAGCACTGAAGCTTTCTTT. Looking up the rest from reference TRBV5-1 and TRBJ1-1 gives the full variable domain: KAGVTQTPRYLIKTRGQQVTLSCSPISGHRSVSWYQQTPGQGLQFLFEYFSETQRNKGNFPGRFSGRQFSNSRSEMNVSTLELGDSALYLCASSVTGGSTEAFFGQGTRLTVV.